The sequence of this T cell receptor beta chain was determined in a study of cytomegalovirus exposure and HLA in healthy donors (dated by TCRdb to the late 2010s). About the full investigation: According to an earlier analysis of 550 to 750 of the donors, about 179 million T cells yielded 117 million unique TCR beta sequences and approximately 280 Gb of sequence data. An early release that covered around 590 HLA-typed donors contained around 300 gigabases of sequencing data and 65 million to 100 million unique TCR sequences. Of the roughly 400 genotyped donors, approximately 80% were placed in the genetic ancestry cluster associated with self-reported Caucasian donors. The aim of the study was to test whether cataloging public T cell receptors could identify signatures of past pathogen exposure. Using immunosequencing, the study profiled T cell repertoires from fewer than 850 subjects and related those repertoires to cytomegalovirus serostatus. Besides the first cohort of some 670 subjects, a separate validation cohort made up of over 100 different subjects was used. High-throughput TCR immunosequencing, statistical association of individual TCRs with disease status, and machine learning were combined to predict cytomegalovirus infection status. To study patterns of TCR occurrence, a later analysis re-analyzed previously published TCR beta repertoires from 500 to 850 donors and added high-resolution HLA genotyping. The later analysis used no new phenotypic data to find candidate immune exposures, relying instead on TCR beta sequences and their occurrence across donors. To decide whether each TCR beta V gene segment behaved as functional or pseudogenic, an earlier analysis of 587 of the donors relied on high-throughput TCR beta sequencing. Donor age, sex, ethnicity and CMV serostatus were compiled alongside the repertoire data. A later genetic analysis used genome-wide SNP genotypes for about 65% of the roughly 700 donors, treating that subset as a discovery cohort. All discovery cohort repertoires had been generated using a single sequencing platform. Class I and class II HLA loci were covered by the typing at four-digit resolution. Typing coverage varied by locus: about 620-630 donors for A, B, C, DRB1 and DQB1; more than 500 for DQA1; approximately 610 for DPA1; roughly 450 for DPB1. A handful of DR-DQ haplotypes were handled as single units for association and clustering because linkage in the cohort was strong. On average, roughly 240,000 unique TCR beta nucleotide sequences were sequenced per donor among 398 genotyped donors of the cohort, with roughly 20% of those sequences being non-productive. The investigation overall reported the following: Roughly uniform sequencing depth across donors was assumed in presence/absence analyses, although this assumption may not hold. A group of highly shared sequence variants was considered likely to be a technical artifact of the sequencing pipeline. Three of the identified cytomegalovirus-associated TCR beta chains were confirmed in vitro to be specific for cytomegalovirus antigens. A further reported finding was that TCR beta sequences accurately predicted the HLA-A and HLA-B alleles for most subjects in the first cohort. Strong co-occurrence of HLA alleles, especially DR and DQ, made assigning TCR associations to individual alleles difficult. A later analysis reported that several top co-occurrence clusters appeared linked to parvovirus B19, influenza, CMV and Epstein-Barr virus. Linkage disequilibrium might explain the correlated functional status among segregating V segments, but an unknown experimental factor could not be ruled out. Compared with equally common non-associated chains, HLA-associated TCR beta chains in a later analysis were more clonally expanded and had lower generation probabilities. Broadly in line with IMGT annotations, most TCR beta V segments showed up in productive rearrangements about 87% or about 30% of the time in an earlier analysis of about 500 of the donors. For the cohort, immune exposure information was limited to CMV serostatus. A later genetic analysis reported fewer N-insertions in productive TCRs among donors in an Asian-associated ancestry cluster than the roughly 620-donor mean. This cohort had only TCR beta chains sequenced, and the lack of alpha or paired-chain data limited which features could be detected. Cytomegalovirus status was reported to be diagnosed by the classifier with high specificity and sensitivity in both the original and validation cohorts. It was suggested by the authors that the approach could potentially be generalized to other disease states and immunological phenotypes. In a later analysis, TCR association rates were found to vary across HLA loci, with the most associated TCRs seen for DRB1 alleles and the fewest for HLA-C alleles. In the study, about 150 TCR beta chains were listed as associated with cytomegalovirus. Some IMGT-functional V segments, including TRBV6-2 and TRBV6-3, could not be distinguished by the 87-base-pair reads and were therefore excluded. HLA typing was unavailable for some donors at each locus, so association tests used only the typed subset. V-gene and J-gene trimming of TCR beta chains was associated with a missense DCLRE1C variant in a later genetic analysis, and the association was replicated in an independent cohort. A later analysis found that most CMV-associated TCR beta chains appeared HLA-restricted, with HLA associations seemingly driven largely by CMV exposure. Because counts were too low, roughly 16 rarely observed V segments, including chromosome 9 orphons, were excluded from the earlier analysis of around 590 of the donors. Across donors, most TCR sequences were observed very rarely, whereas some public TCRs were present in many individuals. A later analysis associated about 18,000 TCR beta sequences with specific HLA alleles at a false discovery rate of 0.05.

Libraries were built with the immunoSEQ multiplex PCR assay. For the multiplex PCR, a mixture combining 60 forward primers for TCR Vbeta segments and 13 reverse primers for TCR Jbeta segments was used. The CDR3 region of rearranged TCR beta genes was amplified from genomic DNA with a multiplex PCR assay. The Illumina HiSeq System was used to sequence the amplified TCR beta libraries as 87-base-pair reads. Per the original workflow: A later analysis tallied around 80 million unique TCR beta chains across the 666 repertoires, and approximately 12 million of those chains were shared by two or more donors. A nearest-neighbor algorithm error-corrected the raw reads and collapsed the reads into unique sequences, merging closely related sequences to remove PCR and sequencing errors. V, D and J gene segments were assigned by aligning CDR3 sequences to IMGT reference sequences. Each retained sequence needed at least a six-nucleotide match to both a V gene segment and a J gene segment. A rearrangement counted as productive if the CDR3 had no stop codons and remained in frame with V and J, and every other rearrangement counted as non-productive. Following IMGT convention, CDR3 was defined as the stretch from the second conserved V-encoded cysteine to the conserved J-encoded phenylalanine. Sequences without an unambiguous match to a single V gene segment were excluded from the earlier analysis of 450 to 750 of the donors. An earlier analysis of a few hundred of the donors called V segments functional above 56.7% productive rearrangements and segregating when the between-donor standard deviation exceeded 5%. A statistical classification framework was built to diagnose cytomegalovirus status from the catalog of TCR beta chain sequences. V and J gene assignment, in a later analysis, came from comparing TCR nucleotide sequences with IMGT/GENE-DB human TR gene sequences. In a later analysis, CDR3 sequences and most-parsimonious VDJ recombination scenarios were assigned using the TCRdist pipeline. A later analysis defined each TCR beta chain by its CDR3 amino acid sequence plus V-gene family, and excluded reads lacking a unique V-gene family. To address suspected cross-contamination and a sequencing artifact, a later analysis removed 550 to 750 highly shared, low-generation-probability nucleotide sequences. A later analysis calculated a clonal expansion index for each public chain from normalized within-repertoire ranks of inferred template counts. In a later analysis, generation probabilities were computed with a VDJ recombination model fitted to out-of-frame rearrangements, and the resulting probabilities were checked against IGoR. In a later analysis, hypergeometric tests were used to score TCR-TCR, TCR-HLA and TCR-CMV co-occurrence, with a repertoire-size bias correction applied to TCR pairs. To estimate false discovery rates, a later analysis permuted the HLA or CMV assignments 20 times. In a later analysis, co-occurring TCRs were grouped using DBSCAN, with TCRdist sequence similarity added in when clustering inside HLA-allele-positive subsets. Co-occurrence clustering excluded repertoires with fewer than 30,000 or more than 120,000 public chains, plus five with anomalous nucleotide sharing. TCRdb carries this immuneACCESS record with in-frame sequences only. Its versions omit some clonotypes, under half of them owing to an unresolved V gene in the studies checked, with the rest unexplained. V, J and clone size are taken as reported in that table, and D and trimming were inferred from the DNA itself. The sample table shows 45,000 to 65,000 clones, and roughly 70% are seen once. About 22% of the sample is held by the ten biggest clonotypes.

In total, approximately 610 healthy bone marrow donors made up the cohort. All cohort members were sampled while nominally healthy, although unrecorded immune exposures were likely present. The donor tested CMV seropositive and was one of the 289 seropositive cohort members. A peripheral blood sample was provided by each donor, and peripheral blood mononuclear cells were used for TCR beta sequencing. The Qiagen DNeasy Blood Extraction Kit was used to extract genomic DNA from the blood cell samples. In regard to this clone: Its binding antigen is unknown. Base qualities are not provided; no much larger clone lies one nucleotide away.

The CDR3, cysteine through phenylalanine, is 15 amino acids long. Just the 45-base CDR3 DNA is kept, in frame starting at base 1. The germline V gene provides CDR1 MNHEY and CDR2 SVGAGI. V has 5 bases trimmed and J has 6 bases trimmed; junction bases matching no gene number 8. The rearrangement joined TRBV6-5 to TRBJ1-5, and 9 bases in between align with TRBD1. The TCR comes from a woman aged 50 to 60 in good health and CMV-seropositive. The specimen sequenced was PBMCs. The CDR3 region reads CASSAKMDRGQPQHF. The DNA sequence is as follows: TGTGCCAGCAGTGCCAAGATGGACAGGGGTCAGCCCCAGCATTTT.